The sequence of this T cell receptor beta chain was determined in a study of low-dose radiotherapy and immunotherapy resistance in tumors. At the level of the study: Patients of Cohort 1 had 0.5 Gy fractions every 2 weeks, which summed to 6.5 Gy.

Time point noted: before trial treatment. The CDR3 consists of 15 residues. V was pared by 0 bases and J by 4 bases, with 12 bases between. The germline CDR1 and CDR2 sequences are LGHNA and YNFKEQ. Primers targeting TRAV and TRBV primed first-strand cDNA, covering alpha and beta chains. A 20-cycle PCR with a constant-region primer and V-primer adapter amplified TCRs. Amplification of isolated mRNA was accomplished via in vitro transcription. TCRdb re-called the reads with MiXCR, one entry per CDR3 protein. The sample has some 60,000 distinct CDR3 sequences, roughly 29% seen once; the top ten hold approximately 7%.

The sequences come from PBMCs, collected before treatment. This receptor was obtained from a male donor with rectosigmoid adenocarcinoma. The V call is TRBV4-2, the J call TRBJ2-5; perhaps D is TRBD1 or TRBD2 (7 bases each). The CDR3 protein is CASSQDPRGGETQYF. The CDR3 bases are TGTGCCAGCAGCCAAGATCCCAGGGGGGGAGAGACCCAGTACTTC.